One sample yielded the 24 T cell receptor beta chains listed below, sequenced in a study of T cells in Graves' hyperthyroidism and ophthalmopathy. RNA transcripts yielded amplified TCR beta CDR3 regions. TCR CDR3 underwent first-round RT-PCR with the HTBI primer set. One entry per CDR3 protein results from TCRdb running MiXCR on the multiplex PCR reads. The sample has approximately 610,000 distinct CDR3 sequences, approximately 16% seen once. Source material: blood. Receptors originate from a woman under 30 with Graves' hyperthyroidism.

This clonotype was recorded many times. In nucleotides, the CDR3 is TGTGCCAGCAGTGGGCAGGGGACAGGTTATAATTCACCCCTCCACTTT. Translating gives CASSGQGTGYNSPLHF. The rearrangement joins TRBV2 to TRBJ1-6; 8 bases are shared with TRBD1. Germline trimming cut 4 bases from V and 4 bases from J; bases unmatched to any gene: 6. Germline loops: CDR1 SNHLY, CDR2 FYNNEI. This CDR3 contains 16 residues.

This clonotype has at least ten counts. The chain combines TRBV20-1 with TRBJ2-5; 9 bases line up with TRBD2. In germline, CDR1 is DFQATT, CDR2 SNEGSKA (reference sequence). With 6 bases clipped from V and 2 bases from J, the junction kept 10 bases outside the gene matches. The CDR3 runs 15 residues. The CDR3 DNA reads as TGCAGTGCCCTTAAATTTGCGGGGGGGCAAGAGACCCAGTACTTC. Its protein is CSALKFAGGQETQYF.

This clonotype was seen more than once but under ten times. V usage is TRBV5-1 and J usage is TRBJ2-7; weak D call: TRBD1 (6 bases). V was shortened by 4 bases and J by 5 bases, with 16 bases between the two germline ends. Germline V CDR1 and CDR2: SGHRS, YFSETQ. CDR3 size: 14 residues. The CDR3 here is CASSLQGQKDEQYF. In DNA form, the CDR3 reads TGCGCCAGCAGCCTACAGGGTCAAAAAGACGAGCAGTACTTC.

This sequence joins TRBV6-5 and TRBJ2-1; tentatively, D is TRBD1 (5 bases). Deletions cut 0 bases from V and 3 bases from J, with 9 bases between. Germline V CDR1 and CDR2: MNHEY, SVGAGI. The CDR3 contains 15 residues. As DNA, the CDR3 is TGTGCCAGCAGTTACTCGCCAGGGATCTACAATGAGCAGTTCTTC. This encodes CASSYSPGIYNEQFF.

The J gene is TRBJ2-3, the V gene TRBV24-1; D remains ambiguous. The V gene's germline CDR1 is KGHDR and CDR2 SFDVKD. The V end was cut by 3 bases, the J end by 6 bases, with 9 bases between. This CDR3 is 13 amino acids long. CDR3 loop: CATSDPPIDTQYF. CDR3 nucleotide sequence: TGTGCCACCAGTGATCCCCCCATCGATACGCAGTATTTT.

This clonotype was counted many times. V is TRBV20-1 and J is TRBJ2-7, with a weak D call TRBD2 (5 bases). The CDR3 has 13 amino acids. The germline V gene encodes CDR1 DFQATT and CDR2 SNEGSKA (reference sequence). The ends were cut back, 5 bases at V and 3 bases at J, with 14 bases in the middle. CDR3 nucleotide sequence: TGCAGTGCTGAAGGGTTAGCGAACTACGAGCAGTACTTC. Encoded protein: CSAEGLANYEQYF.

This clonotype was counted many times. The chain carries TRBV12-3 or TRBV12-4 and TRBJ1-2; D might be TRBD1 (5 bases). The V end lost 7 bases, the J end lost 8 bases, and 20 bases lay between the germline ends. This CDR3 spans 14 amino acids. As DNA, the CDR3 is TGTGCCAGCAAAACCTTGGGCAGGGCAGGAGGCTACACCTTC. Translation: CASKTLGRAGGYTF.

The chain joins TRBV5-1 to TRBJ1-2, with D tentatively TRBD1 (5 bases). The V end was cut by 3 bases, the J end by 8 bases, with 14 bases between. This CDR3 spans 13 amino acids. Looked up from germline, CDR1 is SGHRS and CDR2 is YFSETQ. CDR3 nucleotides: TGCGCCAGCAGCTCTCCGGGGCTTTGGGGCTACACCTTC. This translates into CASSSPGLWGYTF.

CDR3 nucleotide sequence: TGTGCCAGCACCTCAGGGGGGGCCCACGAGCAGTACTTC. This gives the protein CASTSGGAHEQYF. The chain is built from TRBV12-3 or TRBV12-4 and TRBJ2-7; D possibly uses TRBD1 or TRBD2 (7 bases each). The V end lost 7 bases, the J end lost 5 bases, and 15 bases lay between the germline ends. The CDR3 totals 13 residues.

This clonotype was observed once. The chain uses TRBV7-2 and TRBJ2-1; D perhaps matches TRBD1 (6 bases). CDR3 length equals 14 residues. The germline V and J ends were trimmed by 5 bases and 6 bases, with 14 bases remaining between them. Germline V lookup: CDR1 SGHTA, CDR2 FQGNSA. CDR3 DNA sequence: TGTGCCAGCAGCCCGCAATGGACAGCCAATGAGCAGTTCTTC. Amino acid sequence: CASSPQWTANEQFF.

This clonotype was counted only a few times. This chain joins TRBV2 and TRBJ2-4; D unclear. Germline values: CDR1 SNHLY, CDR2 FYNNEI. V was pared by 6 bases and J by 0 bases, with 9 bases between. The CDR3 is 14 amino acids. CDR3 in amino acids: CASRPMLAKNIQYF. The CDR3 DNA reads as TGTGCCAGCAGACCCATGCTAGCCAAAAACATTCAGTACTTC.

This clonotype was detected ten times or more. The chain recombines TRBV7-9 with TRBJ2-1, with a possible D match to TRBD2 (5 bases). CDR3 length equals 16 residues. The germline gives CDR1 SEHNR, CDR2 FQNEAQ (reference sequence). The V end was cut by 7 bases, the J end by 0 bases, with 16 bases between. CDR3 loop: CASTSSTGISYNEQFF. DNA for the CDR3: TGTGCCAGCACCTCTTCAACCGGGATCTCCTACAATGAGCAGTTCTTC.

The chain recombines TRBV19 with TRBJ2-2, with TRBD2 matching 12 bases. Germline lookup yields CDR1 LNHDA and CDR2 SQIVND (reference sequence). The CDR3 contains 14 residues. V lost 7 bases, J lost 5 bases, and 2 bases stayed unmatched. The CDR3 protein is CASMTSGRTGELFF. CDR3 in DNA: TGTGCCAGTATGACTAGCGGGAGAACCGGGGAGCTGTTTTTT. The whole variable domain, remainder taken from reference TRBV19 and TRBJ2-2, is DGGITQSPKYLFRKEGQNVTLSCEQNLNHDAMYWYRQDPGQGLRLIYYSQIVNDFQKGDIAEGYSVSREKKESFPLTVTSAQKNPTAFYLCASMTSGRTGELFFGEGSRLTVL.

At least ten counts were recorded for this clonotype. The chain employs TRBV18 and TRBJ2-5, with D unclear. Germline CDR1 reads KGHSH; CDR2 reads LQKENI. The CDR3 has 14 residues. V gave up 1 base and J gave up 0 bases, with 6 bases separating them. CDR3 in amino acids: CASSPRENQETQYF. CDR3 nucleotides: TGTGCCAGCTCACCACGGGAAAACCAAGAGACCCAGTACTTC.

This clonotype was counted at least ten times. This chain joins TRBV27 and TRBJ1-5; D is perhaps TRBD1 (6 bases). There are 13 residues in the CDR3. V was pared by 4 bases and J by 5 bases, with 9 bases between. Per the germline V gene, CDR1 is MNHEY and CDR2 is SMNVEV (reference sequence). CDR3 in DNA: TGTGCCAGCAGTTCCAGGGGTCATCAGCCCCAGCATTTT. As protein: CASSSRGHQPQHF.

This clonotype was picked up a small number of times. The chain employs TRBV4-1 and TRBJ2-1, with D perhaps matching TRBD1 or TRBD2 (5 bases each). Germline lookup yields CDR1 MGHRA and CDR2 YSYEKL. V was cut by 5 bases and J by 6 bases, with 11 bases left in between. This CDR3 is built from 13 residues. CDR3 residues: CASSYRDLNEQFF. The CDR3 DNA sequence: TGCGCCAGCAGCTACCGGGACCTCAATGAGCAGTTCTTC.

A few counts support this clonotype. J is TRBJ1-6 and V is TRBV6-1; D gene uncertain. Trimming stripped 6 bases from V and 3 bases from J, with 12 bases between. The CDR3 length is 15 residues. Germline lookup yields CDR1 MNHNS and CDR2 SASEGT. The CDR3 spells CASSSGLLYNSPLHF. Written as DNA, the CDR3 is TGTGCCAGCAGCTCGGGCCTGCTCTATAATTCACCCCTCCACTTT.

This clonotype was observed a handful of times. V gene TRBV3-1 combines with J gene TRBJ1-5; weak D call: TRBD1 (5 bases). The CDR3 is 15 residues long. Germline-derived CDR1 and CDR2 are LGHDT and YNNKEL (reference sequence). Between the trimmed V and J ends, which lost 0 bases and 5 bases, there was a span of 11 bases. CDR3 DNA sequence: TGTGCCAGCAGCCAAGAATCCTCGGGGCATCAGCCCCAGCATTTT. Translated, it gives CASSQESSGHQPQHF.

Ten or more counts support this clonotype. This chain joins TRBV7-2 and TRBJ2-1; weak D call: TRBD2 (6 bases). The CDR3 loop spans 14 amino acids. Germline CDR1 and CDR2: SGHTA and FQGNSA. V was pared by 6 bases and J by 2 bases, with 11 bases between. This CDR3 is CASRMGGAYNEQFF. For the CDR3, the DNA is TGTGCCAGCAGGATGGGCGGGGCCTACAATGAGCAGTTCTTC. The whole variable domain, filled in from reference TRBV7-2 and TRBJ2-1, reads GAGVSQSPSNKVTEKGKDVELRCDPISGHTALYWYRQSLGQGLEFLIYFQGNSAPDKSGLPSDRFSAERTGGSVSTLTIQRTQQEDSAVYLCASRMGGAYNEQFFGPGTRLTVL.

This clonotype has a count of ten or more. The genes are TRBV5-1 and TRBJ2-1; D is possibly TRBD1 (5 bases). The ends were cut back, 0 bases at V and 8 bases at J, with 18 bases in the middle. Germline loops: CDR1 SGHRS, CDR2 YFSETQ. This CDR3 region has 16 residues. CDR3 protein: CASSLEQERRFDEQFF. The CDR3 nucleotides read TGCGCCAGCAGCTTGGAACAGGAGAGGCGATTCGATGAGCAGTTCTTC.

This clonotype has a count of ten or more. The chain employs TRBV9 and TRBJ1-3, with D unresolved. Deletions cut 1 base from V and 3 bases from J, with 17 bases between. CDR1 SGDLS and CDR2 YYNGEE come from the germline V gene. CDR3 length: 17 residues. The CDR3 DNA follows: TGTGCCAGCAGCGTATCGCCGGGCCCTCACGATGGAAACACCATATATTTT. Translating gives CASSVSPGPHDGNTIYF.

The V and J genes are TRBV4-1 and TRBJ2-3, with TRBD1 matching over 9 bases. Germline trimming cut 3 bases from V and 4 bases from J; bases unmatched to any gene: 11. Germline V gives CDR1 MGHRA, CDR2 YSYEKL. The CDR3 sequence is 17 residues long. CDR3 amino acids: CASSQNRDREWSDTQYF. The CDR3 DNA follows: TGCGCCAGCAGCCAGAACCGGGACAGGGAATGGTCAGATACGCAGTATTTT.

This clonotype has a handful of counts. The chain has TRBV29-1 and TRBJ1-2; D is unresolved. Trimming took 3 bases from V and 4 from J, leaving 3 bases between them. Germline V gene sequence: CDR1 SQVTM, CDR2 ANQGSEA. The CDR3 spans 10 residues. The CDR3 coding sequence is TGCAGCGTTGATCGCTATGGCTACACCTTC. Protein: CSVDRYGYTF.

This clonotype was recorded many times. The V and J genes are TRBV28 and TRBJ1-5; D gene uncertain. Trimming removed 8 bases from V and 2 bases from J, with 7 bases in between. There are 12 residues in the CDR3. Germline V gene sequence: CDR1 MDHEN, CDR2 SYDVKM. CDR3 DNA: TGTGCCAGCGCTCGGGGCAATCAGCCCCAGCATTTT. Its translation: CASARGNQPQHF.